This TCR beta chain was obtained from a study of cytomegalovirus exposure and HLA in healthy donors. On the study more broadly: Among the roughly 380 donors who were genotyped, over 70% fell in the genetic ancestry cluster that is associated with self-reported Caucasian donors. Findings of the study overall: Later on, analysis showed that most CMV-associated TCR beta chains appeared to be HLA-restricted. Associated with HLA alleles at 0.05 false discovery rate in a later analysis were some 18,000 TCR beta sequences. In an earlier analysis, about 87% or about 30%: the productive usage of most TCR beta V segments.

Amplification used 60 Vbeta primers and 13 Jbeta primers. Produced via immunoSEQ multiplex PCR; TCRdb's table is partial and in-frame only. The sample lists about 110,000 clones; around 80% were seen once. Worth noting for this clone: As yet, its antigen is unknown.

The CDR3 has 16 residues. The germline CDR1 and CDR2 sequences are SGHAT and FQNNGV. The V and J ends lost 1 base and 8 bases, in that order; junction bases with no gene match: 9. This chain links TRBV11-2 with TRBJ2-4; TRBD1 agrees at 9 bases. Source material: PBMCs. The source of this sequence is a man aged 40-49 years in good health and CMV-seronegative. CDR3 nucleotide sequence: TGTGCCAGCAGCTTAGGCGGGACAGGGATGGACGACATTCAGTACTTC. It translates to CASSLGGTGMDDIQYF.